Presented here are 18 T cell receptor beta chains from one specimen sequenced in a study of T cell repertoires in cytomegalovirus infection. TCRdb re-derived calls from the reads in MiXCR, one entry per CDR3 protein. The sample records 150,000 to 200,000 distinct CDR3 sequences, around an eighth being singletons. Sequencing was performed on PBMCs. These receptors originate from a human donor in good health (CMV status not recorded). Some clones in this sample may be carry-over from other donors' samples.

For the CDR3, the DNA is TGTGCCACCCTCGGACTGGGGGCTGATCAGCCCCAGCATTTT. Amino acids: CATLGLGADQPQHF. V usage is TRBV19 and J usage is TRBJ1-5; tentatively, D is TRBD1 (6 bases). CDR1 is LNHDA, CDR2 SQIVND, per germline (reference sequence). CDR3 length: 14 residues. Trimming left V 10 bases short and J 5 bases short, with 18 bases between.

This clonotype was found many times. The genes are TRBV11-2 and TRBJ2-1; the match to TRBD2 covers 9 bases. Germline trimming cut 2 bases from V and 9 bases from J; bases unmatched to any gene: 11. The CDR3 is 16 residues long. Germline V CDR1 and CDR2: SGHAT, FQNNGV. This CDR3 is CASSLSRGGIRSEQFF. The DNA for the CDR3 is TGTGCCAGCAGCTTATCGCGGGGGGGGATTCGAAGTGAGCAGTTCTTC.

The V gene is TRBV30, the J gene TRBJ1-4; TRBD1 matches at 10 bases. The germline V gene encodes CDR1 GTSNPN and CDR2 SVGIG (reference sequence). V was clipped by 4 bases and J by 8 bases; unmatched bases: 10. The CDR3 extends over 15 amino acids. DNA for the CDR3: TGTGCCTGGAACCCGACAGGGGGCGCGGGGGAAAAACTGTTTTTT. Residues: CAWNPTGGAGEKLFF.

The DNA for the CDR3 is TGCAGCGTCCATACAGGGGAAGGTCCCCAGCATTTT. The encoded protein is CSVHTGEGPQHF. This rearrangement joins TRBV29-1 to TRBJ1-5, with 7 bases aligning to TRBD1. CDR1 is SQVTM and CDR2 is ANQGSEA in the germline V gene. J was trimmed by 10 bases and V by 6 bases; bases with no gene match: 9. This CDR3 comprises 12 residues. Full variable domain (remainder filled in from reference TRBV29-1 and TRBJ1-5): SAVISQKPSRDICQRGTSLTIQCQVDSQVTMMFWYRQQPGQSLTLIATANQGSEATYESGFVIDKFPISRPNLTFSTLTVSNMSPEDSSIYLCSVHTGEGPQHFGDGTRLSIL.

The gene calls are TRBV19 and TRBJ2-6, with 7 bases identical to TRBD1. Germline V lookup: CDR1 LNHDA, CDR2 SQIVND (reference sequence). The CDR3 length is 18 residues. V lost 2 bases and J lost 1; bases outside the gene matches: 8. CDR3 in amino acids: CASSIPGQLPSGANVLTF. In DNA, the CDR3 is TGTGCCAGTAGTATACCGGGACAGTTACCTTCTGGGGCCAACGTCCTGACTTTC.

On this clonotype itself: A much larger clone lies a single base off, so this may be a read error. CDR3 amino acids: CASSLVQRGGDEQFF. The CDR3 bases are TGTGCCAGCAGCTTAGTCCAGCGGGGTGGCGATGAGCAGTTCTTC. The chain combines TRBV7-4 with TRBJ2-1; 7 bases are shared with TRBD2. The trim removed 1 base at V and 8 bases at J, leaving 8 bases unmatched. This CDR3 contains 15 residues. The germline CDR1 and CDR2 sequences are SGHVT and SQSDAQ.

This chain connects TRBV29-1 to TRBJ1-2; the D gene is possibly TRBD1 (5 bases). The V gene's germline CDR1 is SQVTM and CDR2 ANQGSEA. The CDR3 has 13 residues. V was cut by 5 bases and J by 8 bases, with 18 bases left in between. The CDR3 here is CSVWKGTTRGYTF. DNA for the CDR3: TGCAGCGTTTGGAAAGGGACGACTAGGGGCTACACCTTC.

This clonotype was counted a few times. The chain combines TRBV11-2 with TRBJ1-4; no definite D call. Germline loops: CDR1 SGHAT, CDR2 FQNNGV. The CDR3 contains 14 residues. With 5 bases removed from V and 7 bases from J, the gap between germline ends came to 14 bases. CDR3 coding DNA: TGTGCCAGCAGCCCCTCACCCGGAACTGAAAAACTGTTTTTT. It yields the protein CASSPSPGTEKLFF. Supplemented by reference TRBV11-2 and TRBJ1-4, the full variable domain reads EAGVAQSPRYKIIEKRQSVAFWCNPISGHATLYWYQQILGQGPKLLIQFQNNGVVDDSQLPKDRFSAERLKGVDSTLKIQPAKLEDSAVYLCASSPSPGTEKLFFGSGTQLSVL.

This clonotype was seen many times. This chain uses TRBV12-3 or TRBV12-4 with TRBJ2-2; a weak D match, TRBD1 (5 bases). The CDR3 consists of 13 residues. Trimming removed 8 bases from V and 4 bases from J, with 11 bases in between. This CDR3 is CASQGFSTGELFF. The CDR3 DNA reads as TGTGCCAGCCAGGGATTTAGCACCGGGGAGCTGTTTTTT.

The rearrangement links TRBV15 to TRBJ2-7; tentatively, D is TRBD1 (5 bases). Trimming removed 5 bases at V and 4 bases at J, with 12 bases between. Germline V lookup: CDR1 LNHNV, CDR2 YYDKDF (reference sequence). There are 13 residues in the CDR3. The CDR3 DNA sequence: TGTGCCACCAGCTTTCGACAGAGTTACGAGCAGTACTTC. Its translation: CATSFRQSYEQYF. Variable domain in full (rest from reference TRBV15 and TRBJ2-7): DAMVIQNPRYQVTQFGKPVTLSCSQTLNHNVMYWYQQKSSQAPKLLFHYYDKDFNNEADTPDNFQSRRPNTSFCFLDIRSPGLGDTAMYLCATSFRQSYEQYFGPGTRLTVT.

The J gene is TRBJ2-7, the V gene TRBV11-2, with TRBD2 matching over 7 bases. V shed 0 bases, J shed 1 base, and the junction held 3 bases outside the gene matches. Germline CDR1 reads SGHAT; CDR2 reads FQNNGV. The CDR3 has 15 amino acids. The CDR3 DNA sequence: TGTGCCAGCAGCTTAGAGACTAGCCTTTCCTACGAGCAGTACTTC. Translated: CASSLETSLSYEQYF.

Only a few counts were recorded for this clonotype. V is TRBV27 and J is TRBJ2-1; 8 nucleotides align to TRBD2. Trimming cost V 7 bases and J 4 bases; bases outside gene matches: 6. The CDR3 runs to 14 residues. CDR1 and CDR2 from the germline V gene are MNHEY and SMNVEV (reference sequence). DNA for the CDR3: TGTGCCAGCACCATAGCGGGAAGATACAATGAGCAGTTCTTC. Protein: CASTIAGRYNEQFF.

V gene TRBV7-2 combines with J gene TRBJ2-7, with 7 positions matching TRBD1. This CDR3 comprises 14 residues. Germline V CDR1 and CDR2: SGHTA, FQGNSA. This CDR3 reads CASSSTGFLYEQYV. In DNA, the CDR3 is TGTGCCAGCAGCTCGACAGGGTTTCTTTACGAGCAGTACGTA.

This clonotype appeared many times. This rearrangement joins TRBV11-1 to TRBJ2-1; 13 bases map to TRBD2. V was clipped by 5 bases and J by 4 bases; unmatched bases: 8. Germline lookup yields CDR1 SGHAT and CDR2 FQDESV (reference sequence). This CDR3 spans 17 amino acids. Here the CDR3 DNA reads TGTGCCAGCAGCGATCGACTAGCGGGAGGAAGGTACAATGAGCAGTTCTTC. Translating it yields CASSDRLAGGRYNEQFF.

The chain links TRBV28 to TRBJ2-5, with D hard to call. This CDR3 spans 12 amino acids. The germline V and J ends were trimmed by 7 bases and 5 bases, with 11 bases remaining between them. CDR1 and CDR2 from the germline V gene are MDHEN and SYDVKM. In DNA form, the CDR3 reads TGTGCCAGCAACCTGCAGAAGGAGACCCAGTACTTC. As protein: CASNLQKETQYF.

V and J are TRBV20-1 and TRBJ1-5, with a possible D match to TRBD1 (5 bases). The germline CDR1 and CDR2 sequences are DFQATT and SNEGSKA (reference sequence). The germline V and J ends were trimmed by 2 bases and 9 bases, with 20 bases remaining between them. The CDR3 is 15 amino acids. The CDR3 protein is CSARSGAEGGRPQHF. The CDR3 nucleotides read TGCAGTGCTAGATCTGGGGCAGAGGGCGGAAGGCCCCAGCATTTT.

This clonotype was counted a few times. The CDR3 DNA reads as TGTGCCAGCAGGCGCCGAGGGGGGAGGAACACCGGGGAGCTGTTTTTT. Translating it yields CASRRRGGRNTGELFF. The chain joins TRBV6-2 or TRBV6-3 to TRBJ2-2; the D call may be TRBD1 or TRBD2 (6 bases each). The germline V gene encodes CDR1 MNHEY and CDR2 SVGEGT. Trimming took off 6 bases at V and 1 base at J, with 15 bases between the two ends. CDR3 length equals 16 residues.

The table lists this clonotype with many counts. The rearrangement links TRBV27 to TRBJ2-3; 8 bases fit TRBD2. The J segment lost 0 bases and the V segment lost 5 bases, leaving 7 bases of the junction unmatched. Germline CDR1 is MNHEY and CDR2 is SMNVEV (reference sequence). The CDR3 sequence is 16 residues long. The CDR3 region has the DNA TGTGCCAGCAGTCCCGGGGGGGGCCCCAGCACAGATACGCAGTATTTT. It codes for CASSPGGGPSTDTQYF.